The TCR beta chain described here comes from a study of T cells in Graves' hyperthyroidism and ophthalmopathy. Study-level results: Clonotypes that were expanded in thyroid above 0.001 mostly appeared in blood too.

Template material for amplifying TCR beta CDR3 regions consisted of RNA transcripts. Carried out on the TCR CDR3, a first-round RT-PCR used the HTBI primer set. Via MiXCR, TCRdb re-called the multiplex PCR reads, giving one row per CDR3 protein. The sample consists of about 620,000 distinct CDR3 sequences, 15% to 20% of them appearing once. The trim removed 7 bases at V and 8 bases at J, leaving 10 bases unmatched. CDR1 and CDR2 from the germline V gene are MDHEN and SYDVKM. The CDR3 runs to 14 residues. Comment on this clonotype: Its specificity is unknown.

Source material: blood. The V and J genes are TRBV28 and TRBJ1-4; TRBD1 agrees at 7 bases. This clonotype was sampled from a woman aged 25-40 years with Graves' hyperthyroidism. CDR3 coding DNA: TGTGCCAGCACCTACAGGGGCGGAAGGGAAAAACTGTTTTTT. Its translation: CASTYRGGREKLFF.